This passage covers 13 T cell receptor beta chains from one sample sequenced in a study of glioma-infiltrating T cells. Amplification of TCR alpha and beta CDR3 regions from RNA used iRepertoire nested multiplex PCR. From the multiplex PCR reads, TCRdb called clonotypes with MiXCR, one entry per CDR3 protein. The data contain about 400,000 distinct CDR3 sequences, 41% of them singletons. The specimen was glioma tissue, nonneoplastic brain tissue, or PBMCs (not recorded which). Every receptor here comes from a human donor with low-grade glioma or glioblastoma, undergoing nonglioma brain surgery, or in good health (not recorded which).

The chain is built from TRBV6-2 or TRBV6-3 and TRBJ2-7; TRBD2 aligns across 7 bases. This CDR3 is 18 amino acids long. Looked up from germline, CDR1 is MNHEY and CDR2 is SVGEGT. The V and J ends lost 0 bases and 3 bases, in that order; junction bases with no gene match: 14. The CDR3: CASSYSISASGTRYEQYF. The CDR3 DNA reads TGTGCCAGCAGTTACTCGATTAGTGCGAGCGGGACCCGCTACGAGCAGTACTTC.

The chain carries TRBV14 and TRBJ1-6; no clear D. Germline V gene data show CDR1 as SGHDN and CDR2 as FVKESK. Trimming stripped 6 bases from V and 7 bases from J, with 10 bases between. The CDR3 runs 13 residues. The CDR3 nucleotides are TGTGCCAGCAGAGTCACGGGGAATTCACCCCTCCACTTT. Translated, it gives CASRVTGNSPLHF.

This clonotype was counted only a few times. The gene calls are TRBV6-1 and TRBJ2-7, with 8 bases matching TRBD1. The germline gives CDR1 MNHNS, CDR2 SASEGT. V shed 6 bases and J 6 bases; nucleotides not matched to a gene: 13. The CDR3 is made up of 15 amino acids. CDR3 in amino acids: CASSRPQGASGEQYF. In DNA form, the CDR3 reads TGTGCCAGCAGCCGGCCGCAGGGGGCGAGTGGCGAGCAGTACTTC.

The chain recombines TRBV2 with TRBJ2-7; the D gene is possibly TRBD1 (6 bases). The CDR3 length is 14 residues. Germline loops: CDR1 SNHLY, CDR2 FYNNEI. The germline V and J ends were trimmed by 5 bases and 3 bases, with 14 bases remaining between them. In nucleotides, the CDR3 is TGTGCCAGCAGTAAAGATGGGACAATCTACGAGCAGTACTTC. Residues: CASSKDGTIYEQYF.

On this clonotype itself: A junction end diverges from the germline sequence, so it may reflect a read error. The J gene is TRBJ1-4, the V gene TRBV20-1; D uncertain. The CDR3 totals 15 residues. Germline V gene sequence: CDR1 DFQATT, CDR2 SNEGSKA (reference sequence). This CDR3 is CSTRVMRELNEKLFF. The CDR3 DNA is TGCAGTACTAGAGTCATGAGGGAGTTGAATGAAAAACTGTTTTTT.

The chain recombines TRBV20-1 with TRBJ1-1; 7 nucleotides line up with TRBD1. Germline V CDR1 and CDR2: DFQATT, SNEGSKA (reference sequence). The junction had 4 bases not matched to a gene; V was cut back by 2 bases and J by 7 bases. The CDR3 totals 12 residues. CDR3 in DNA: TGCAGTGCTAGACCGGCAGGGGGTGAAGCTTTCTTT. Its protein is CSARPAGGEAFF.

This CDR3 is CATSRDKFQWLGFNEQFF. CDR3 in DNA: TGTGCCACCAGCAGAGATAAATTTCAGTGGCTAGGTTTCAATGAGCAGTTCTTC. The chain links TRBV15 to TRBJ2-1; no clear D. Germline CDR1 reads LNHNV; CDR2 reads YYDKDF (reference sequence). The CDR3 sequence is 18 residues long. The ends were cut back, 0 bases at V and 6 bases at J, with 21 bases in the middle.

V and J are TRBV20-1 and TRBJ2-7; D uncertain. Per the germline V gene, CDR1 is DFQATT and CDR2 is SNEGSKA (reference sequence). The CDR3 has 11 amino acids. V lost 2 bases, J lost 3 bases, and 5 bases lay in between. CDR3 sequence (DNA): TGCAGTGCTAGACAGAGCTACGAGCAGTACTTC. Its protein product is CSARQSYEQYF.

This clonotype was counted only a few times. The chain joins TRBV10-3 to TRBJ2-5; 8 positions match TRBD1. The CDR3 consists of 14 residues. The V segment lost 3 bases and the J segment 4 bases; nucleotides outside the gene matches: 4. The germline gives CDR1 ENHRY, CDR2 SYGVKD. The CDR3 region is CAISERDRGETQYF. The CDR3 nucleotides read TGTGCCATCAGTGAAAGAGACAGGGGAGAGACCCAGTACTTC.

Points on this clonotype: One end of the junction fails to match germline, which may point to a read error. The rearrangement links TRBV27 to TRBJ2-7; TRBD1 agrees at 10 bases. The CDR3 is made up of 17 amino acids. Germline CDR1 is MNHEY and CDR2 is SMNVEV (reference sequence). CDR3 amino acids: CASSLWTGGFSSHEQYF. CDR3 coding DNA: TGTGCCAGCAGCCTTTGGACAGGGGGATTTAGCTCCCACGAGCAGTACTTC.

J is TRBJ1-2 and V is TRBV29-1, with D possibly being TRBD1 (6 bases). CDR1 and CDR2 from the germline V gene are SQVTM and ANQGSEA. The CDR3 is made up of 12 amino acids. Between the trimmed V and J ends, which lost 3 bases and 5 bases, there was a span of 10 bases. The CDR3 spells CSVEKGGYGYTF. In nucleotides, the CDR3 is TGCAGCGTTGAGAAGGGGGGATATGGCTACACCTTC.

The CDR3 sequence is CASSLNPRGEGQETQYF. The CDR3 nucleotides read TGTGCCAGCAGCTTAAATCCCAGGGGCGAAGGCCAAGAGACCCAGTACTTC. The rearrangement links TRBV11-1 to TRBJ2-5, with a weak D call TRBD1 (6 bases). Germline values: CDR1 SGHAT, CDR2 FQDESV (reference sequence). The CDR3 length is 17 residues. The germline V and J ends were trimmed by 2 bases and 1 base, with 17 bases remaining between them.

Ten or more counts support this clonotype. V and J are TRBV27 and TRBJ2-3; 9 bases match TRBD1. This CDR3 spans 16 amino acids. The junction had 8 bases not matched to a gene; V was cut back by 1 base and J by 6 bases. In germline, CDR1 is MNHEY, CDR2 SMNVEV (reference sequence). The CDR3 sequence is CASSLWGQGVRDTQYF. The CDR3 DNA reads TGTGCCAGCAGTTTATGGGGACAGGGAGTGAGGGATACGCAGTATTTT.